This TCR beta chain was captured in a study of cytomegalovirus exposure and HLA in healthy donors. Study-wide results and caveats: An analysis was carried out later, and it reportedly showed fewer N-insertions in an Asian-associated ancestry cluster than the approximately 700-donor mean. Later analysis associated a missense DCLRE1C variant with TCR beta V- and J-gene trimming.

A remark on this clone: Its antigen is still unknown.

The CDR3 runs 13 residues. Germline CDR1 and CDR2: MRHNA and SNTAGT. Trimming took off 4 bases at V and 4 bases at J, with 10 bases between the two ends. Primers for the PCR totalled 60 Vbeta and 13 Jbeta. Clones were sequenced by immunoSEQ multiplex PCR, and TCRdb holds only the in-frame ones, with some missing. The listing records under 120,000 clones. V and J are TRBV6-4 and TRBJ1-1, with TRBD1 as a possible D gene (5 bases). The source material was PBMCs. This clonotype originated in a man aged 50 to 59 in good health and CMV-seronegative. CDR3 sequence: CASSVRGGTEAFF. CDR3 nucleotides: TGTGCCAGCAGTGTTAGGGGTGGCACTGAAGCTTTCTTT.